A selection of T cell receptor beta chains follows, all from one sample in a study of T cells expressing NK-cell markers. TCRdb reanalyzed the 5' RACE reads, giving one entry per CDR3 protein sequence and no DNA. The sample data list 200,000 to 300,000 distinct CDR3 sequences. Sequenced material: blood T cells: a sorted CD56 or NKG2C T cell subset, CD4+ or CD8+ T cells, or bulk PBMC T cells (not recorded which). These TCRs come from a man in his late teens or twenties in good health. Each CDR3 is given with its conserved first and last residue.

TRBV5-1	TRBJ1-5	CASRTEPDQPQHF
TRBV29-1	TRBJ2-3	CSVEELAGGGAQYF
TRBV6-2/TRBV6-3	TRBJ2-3	CASRPSGSPSTDTQYF
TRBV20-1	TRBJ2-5	CSARDRRQETQYF
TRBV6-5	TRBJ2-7	CASSYSGRRDEQYF
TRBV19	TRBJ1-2	CASSTLSGTGNYGYTF
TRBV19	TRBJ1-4	CASSIGFLDGEKLFF
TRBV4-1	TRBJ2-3	CASSQVQLSTDTQYF
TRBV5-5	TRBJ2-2	CASSLPNRYTGELFF
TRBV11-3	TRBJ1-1	CASSLVASGQGATEAFF
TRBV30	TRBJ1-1	CAWNRQVVDTEAFF
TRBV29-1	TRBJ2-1	CSVVGQGSYNEQFF
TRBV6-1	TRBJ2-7	CASSEGPEKYEQYF
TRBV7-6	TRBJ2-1	CASSRGLPLYNEQFF
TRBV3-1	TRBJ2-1	CASSQERLAGEDEQFF
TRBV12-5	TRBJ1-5	CASGLATRTGYANQPQHF
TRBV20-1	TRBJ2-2	CSGQLNTGELFF
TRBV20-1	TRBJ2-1	CSARELVAVLAGGWEQFF
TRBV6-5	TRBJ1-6	CASGEVSPLHF
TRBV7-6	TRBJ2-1	CASSSSGGSSYNEQFF
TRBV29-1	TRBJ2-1	CSVVPRPGGYNEQFF
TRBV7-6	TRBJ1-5	CASSRLSGGQPQHF
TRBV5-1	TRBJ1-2	CASSQGTVYGYTF
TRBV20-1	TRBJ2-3	CSAQGLAGTDTQYF
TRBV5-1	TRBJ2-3	CASSLTDQSTDTQYF
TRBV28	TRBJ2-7	CASSRLAGTYEQYF
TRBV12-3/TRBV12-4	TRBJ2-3	CASARGNTDTQYF
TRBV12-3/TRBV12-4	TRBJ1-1	CASSAGQAFNTEAFF